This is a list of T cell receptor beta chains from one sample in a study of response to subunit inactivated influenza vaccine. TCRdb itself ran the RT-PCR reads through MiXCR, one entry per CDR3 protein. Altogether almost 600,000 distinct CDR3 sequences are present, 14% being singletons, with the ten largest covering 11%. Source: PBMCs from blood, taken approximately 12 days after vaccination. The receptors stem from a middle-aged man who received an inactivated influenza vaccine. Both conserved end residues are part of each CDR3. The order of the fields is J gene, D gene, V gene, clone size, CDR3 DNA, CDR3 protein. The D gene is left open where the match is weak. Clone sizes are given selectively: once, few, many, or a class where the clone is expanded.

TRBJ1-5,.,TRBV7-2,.,TGTGCCAGCAGCTTAGGTGGCCACCAGCCCCAGCATTTT,CASSLGGHQPQHF
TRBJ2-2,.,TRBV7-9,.,TGTGCCAGCAGCTCTGGGACCAAGAACACCGGGGAGCTGTTTTTT,CASSSGTKNTGELFF
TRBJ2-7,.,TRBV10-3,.,TGTGCCATCAGTGAGCGCTCCTACGAGCAGTACTTC,CAISERSYEQYF
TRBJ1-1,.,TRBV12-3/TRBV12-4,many,TGTGCCAGCAGCTTGCAGGGTATGAACACTGAAGCTTTCTTT,CASSLQGMNTEAFF
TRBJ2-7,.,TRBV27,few,TGTGCCAGCAGTTTACCCCGGACAGTTTGTGCTTTCTACGAGCAGTACTTC,CASSLPRTVCAFYEQYF
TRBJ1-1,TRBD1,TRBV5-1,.,TGCGCCAGCAGCGCGGGACAGGCGAACACTGAAGCTTTCTTT,CASSAGQANTEAFF
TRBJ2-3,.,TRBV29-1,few,TGCAGCGTTGTGCTCCAGGGGACACCTACTGATACGCAGTATTTT,CSVVLQGTPTDTQYF
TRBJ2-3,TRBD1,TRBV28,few,TGTGCCAGCAGTTGGGGGACAGGGCTCACAGATACGCAGTATTTT,CASSWGTGLTDTQYF
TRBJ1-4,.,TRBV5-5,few,TGTGCCAGCAGCTTTGAGGGTTTTAATGAAAAACTGTTTTTT,CASSFEGFNEKLFF
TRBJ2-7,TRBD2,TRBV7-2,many,TGTGCCAGCAGCTTCGGACTAGCGGGAGACGAGCAGTACTTC,CASSFGLAGDEQYF
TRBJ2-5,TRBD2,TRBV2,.,TGTGCCAGCAGCGCGGGACTAGCGGGGGGGCGAGAGACCCAGTACTTC,CASSAGLAGGRETQYF
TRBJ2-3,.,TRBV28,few,TGTGCCAGCAGTTTAGACAACCCGGGGGATACGCAGTATTTT,CASSLDNPGDTQYF
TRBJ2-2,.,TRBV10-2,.,TGCGCCAGTGAGGGGGTCACCGGGGAGCTGTTTTTT,CASEGVTGELFF
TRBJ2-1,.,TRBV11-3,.,TGTGCCAGCAGCTCCGGGACCCCCCCGGTCTTC,CASSSGTPPVF
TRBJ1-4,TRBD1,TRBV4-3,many,TGCGCCAGCAGCCAAGAACCAGTCGACAGGGATAAACTGTTTTTT,CASSQEPVDRDKLFF
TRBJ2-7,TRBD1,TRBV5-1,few,TGCGCCAGCAGCGAGAGAGGGGGACAGGGATCCTACGAGCAGTACTTC,CASSERGGQGSYEQYF
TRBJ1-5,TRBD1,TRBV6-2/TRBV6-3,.,TGTGCCAGCAGTTACGTAGGACAGGGCAATCAGCCCCAGCATTTT,CASSYVGQGNQPQHF
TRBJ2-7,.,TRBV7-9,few,TGTGCCAGCAGCTTCGGGGGTTACGACGAGCAGTACTTC,CASSFGGYDEQYF
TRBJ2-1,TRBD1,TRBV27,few,TGTGCCAGCAGTTACACGGGACAGGGGGCCGGGTACAATGAGCAGTTCTTC,CASSYTGQGAGYNEQFF
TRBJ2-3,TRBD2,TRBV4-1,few,TGCGCCAGCAGCCAAGAGACTAGCGGGAGGGCCGCAGATACGCAGTATTTT,CASSQETSGRAADTQYF
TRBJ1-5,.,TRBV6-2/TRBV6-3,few,TGTGCCAGTGGGGGTATGGGCAATCAGCCCCAGCATTTT,CASGGMGNQPQHF
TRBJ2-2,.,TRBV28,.,TGTGCCAGCAGTAGGAATATGATAAACACCGGGGAGCTGTTTTTT,CASSRNMINTGELFF
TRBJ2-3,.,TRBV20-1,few,TGCAGTGCTCCCATGCCGGTCTTCACAGATACGCAGTATTTT,CSAPMPVFTDTQYF
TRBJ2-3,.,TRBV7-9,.,TGTGCCAGCAGTACCTTAAGAGATACGCAGTATTTT,CASSTLRDTQYF
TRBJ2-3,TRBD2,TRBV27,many,TGTGCCAGCAGGGGACTAGACCTTGGGGATACGCAGTATTTT,CASRGLDLGDTQYF
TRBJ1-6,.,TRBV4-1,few,TGCGCCAGCAGCGCAGGGGAATTGGGCTATTCACCCCTCCACTTT,CASSAGELGYSPLHF
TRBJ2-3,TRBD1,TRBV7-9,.,TGTGCCAGCAGGCCGGTTACAGGGGCCGTGATCACAGATACGCAGTATTTT,CASRPVTGAVITDTQYF
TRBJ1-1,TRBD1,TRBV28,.,TGTGCCAGCAGTTTGGTCAGGGGGCAAGCTTTCTTT,CASSLVRGQAFF
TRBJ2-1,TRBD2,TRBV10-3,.,TGTGCCATCAGTGCACACGGGGCTAGCGGGATCATCGGTGAGCAGTTCTTC,CAISAHGASGIIGEQFF
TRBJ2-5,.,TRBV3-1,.,TGTGCCAGCAGCCCCGCGGCTCAGACCCAGTACTTC,CASSPAAQTQYF
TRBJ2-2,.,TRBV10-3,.,TGTGCCATCTGGAAGGACACTGACACCGGGGAGCTGTTTTTT,CAIWKDTDTGELFF
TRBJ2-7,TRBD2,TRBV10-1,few,TGCGCCAGCGCCGGGACTAACTTGGGGGAGCAGTACTTC,CASAGTNLGEQYF
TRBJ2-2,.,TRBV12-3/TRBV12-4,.,TGTGCCAGCCGAGCCACAGGCCCTACCGGGGAGCTGTTTTTT,CASRATGPTGELFF
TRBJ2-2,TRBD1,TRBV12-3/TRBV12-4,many,TGTGCCAGCAGTCCACGGACAGGGCGGGCCGGGGAGCTGTTTTTT,CASSPRTGRAGELFF
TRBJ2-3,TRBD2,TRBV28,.,TGTGCCAGCAGGGGGGGGACTAGCGGGACAGATACGCAGTATTTT,CASRGGTSGTDTQYF
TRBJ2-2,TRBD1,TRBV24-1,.,TGTGCCACCAGGAGTGCCGGGACAGGGGGCGGCACCGGGGAGCTGTTTTTT,CATRSAGTGGGTGELFF
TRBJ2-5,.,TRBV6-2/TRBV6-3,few,TGTGCCAGCAGTTACGGACGGGGACACCAAGAGACCCAGTACTTC,CASSYGRGHQETQYF
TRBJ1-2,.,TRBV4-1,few,TGCGCCAGCAGCCTCGGGGGAGGTTCCGTGCGGCCCGGCTACACCTTC,CASSLGGGSVRPGYTF
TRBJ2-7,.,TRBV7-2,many,TGTGCCAGCAGCTCCCGGGAAGGGTACGAGCAGTACTTC,CASSSREGYEQYF
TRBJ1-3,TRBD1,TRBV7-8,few,TGTGCCAGCACAAGACCTGGGACAGGGCTTGGAAACACCATATATTTT,CASTRPGTGLGNTIYF
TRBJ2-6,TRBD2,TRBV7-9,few,TGTGCCAGCAGATCTAGCGGGAGGCTCTCTGGGGCCAACGTCCTGACTTTC,CASRSSGRLSGANVLTF
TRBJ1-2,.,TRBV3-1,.,TGTGCCAGCAGCCAGGGGGTTAGTGGCTACACCTTC,CASSQGVSGYTF
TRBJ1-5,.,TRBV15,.,TGTGCCACCAGCAGAGACAGGGTGAATCAGCCCCAGCATTTT,CATSRDRVNQPQHF
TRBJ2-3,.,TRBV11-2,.,TGTGCCAGCAGCTTGGAACCTTACACAGATACGCAGTATTTT,CASSLEPYTDTQYF
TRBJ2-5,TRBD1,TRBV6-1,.,TGTGCCAGCAGCAGGGGACAGGGTTTAAAGACCCAGTACTTC,CASSRGQGLKTQYF
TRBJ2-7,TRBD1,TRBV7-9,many,TGTGCCAGCAGTCCGCAGGGGGCTGTCTACGAGCAGTACTTC,CASSPQGAVYEQYF
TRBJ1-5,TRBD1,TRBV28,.,TGTGCCAGCAGTTTATATTCAGGACAGGGGGTCAATCACCCCCAGCATTTT,CASSLYSGQGVNHPQHF
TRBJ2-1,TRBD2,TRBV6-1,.,TGTGCCAGCACTCCCGCGAGGCCGGGACTAGCGCTAAATGAGCAGTTCTTC,CASTPARPGLALNEQFF
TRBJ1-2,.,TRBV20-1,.,TGCAGTGCCATGGGAGTCCAAGGGTCCGCCACCTTC,CSAMGVQGSATF
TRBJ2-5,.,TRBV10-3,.,TGTGCCATCAGTGAGTCGACCCGTGCGGGGGAGACCCAGTACTTC,CAISESTRAGETQYF
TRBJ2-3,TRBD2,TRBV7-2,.,TGTGCCAGCAGCTTACCTAGCGGGGGCCGAGGTATAGATACGCAGTATTTT,CASSLPSGGRGIDTQYF
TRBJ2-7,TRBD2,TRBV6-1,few,TGTGCCAGCAGTGGCCCGGGACTAGCGGGGGCCAACGAGCAGTACTTC,CASSGPGLAGANEQYF
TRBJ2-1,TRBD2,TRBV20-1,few,TGCAGTGCTAGGATCGGGAGCGGGAGTAGGGCCAATGAGCAGTTCTTC,CSARIGSGSRANEQFF
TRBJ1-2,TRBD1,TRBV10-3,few,TGTGCCATCAGCCTGAAGGGGGCTTTAAACTATGGCTACACCTTC,CAISLKGALNYGYTF
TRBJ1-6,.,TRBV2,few,TGTGCCAGCAGTGAAGTGGGTTATTCACCCCTCCACTTT,CASSEVGYSPLHF
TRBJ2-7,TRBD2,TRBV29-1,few,TGCAGCGTGCCCCCAGCGGGAAACTACGAGCAGTACTTC,CSVPPAGNYEQYF
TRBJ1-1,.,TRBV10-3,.,TGTGCCATCAGTGCCTGGGGGGCTGAAGCTTTCTTT,CAISAWGAEAFF
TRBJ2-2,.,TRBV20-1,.,TGCAGTGCTAGAGGGCCCTCAGGCAACGGGGAGCTGTTTTTT,CSARGPSGNGELFF
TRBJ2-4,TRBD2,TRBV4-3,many,TGCGCCAGCAGCCAAGATGGACCTAGCGGGATCAAAAACATTCAGTACTTC,CASSQDGPSGIKNIQYF
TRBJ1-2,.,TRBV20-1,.,TGCAGTGCTAGACCCAGGGAGGGAAACTATGGCTACACCTTC,CSARPREGNYGYTF